This T cell receptor (beta chain) appears in the sequencing data of a study of shared clonotypes between healthy human individuals. Study-level findings and limits: A reduction in generation probabilities was seen for non-shared clonotypes relative to those shared by all four donors.

To note about this clone: The antigen is unknown.

The V segment lost 5 bases and the J segment 6 bases; nucleotides outside the gene matches: 6. CDR3 size: 14 residues. Germline V gene data show CDR1 as MDHEN and CDR2 as SYDVKM. Profiling relied on immunoSEQ multiplex PCR, and the TCRdb table lists in-frame clones only, not all of them. This table has about 2.4 million clones, over 85% appearing once. The chain carries TRBV28 and TRBJ1-4; 7 bases line up with TRBD1. The sequencing input was naive CD4+ T cells sorted from blood. The subset was: CD45RA+ positively selected. The sequence was collected from a man between 18 and 35 years old in good health. CDR3 coding DNA: TGTGCCAGCAGTCAGGGGGGGGAGTATGAAAAACTGTTTTTT. Translation: CASSQGGEYEKLFF.